This T cell receptor (beta chain) emerged from a study of blood T cell repertoires in COVID-19. Measured with immunoSEQ multiplex PCR; TCRdb has only the in-frame clones, and not every one. The table lists around 250,000 clones, around 83% of them singletons, with approximately 5.4% in the top ten. The sample comprised peripheral blood. The sequence derives from an elderly man with acute or convalescent COVID-19.

CDR3 coding DNA: TGTGCCAGCAGTGAATGGGGAGTCGGGGAGCTGTTTTTT. This codes for CASSEWGVGELFF. V usage is TRBV6-1 and J usage is TRBJ2-2; tentatively, D is TRBD2 (5 bases). Trimming took off 2 bases at V and 7 bases at J, with 8 bases between the two ends. The CDR3 is 13 amino acids. CDR1 and CDR2 (germline): MNHNS, SASEGT.